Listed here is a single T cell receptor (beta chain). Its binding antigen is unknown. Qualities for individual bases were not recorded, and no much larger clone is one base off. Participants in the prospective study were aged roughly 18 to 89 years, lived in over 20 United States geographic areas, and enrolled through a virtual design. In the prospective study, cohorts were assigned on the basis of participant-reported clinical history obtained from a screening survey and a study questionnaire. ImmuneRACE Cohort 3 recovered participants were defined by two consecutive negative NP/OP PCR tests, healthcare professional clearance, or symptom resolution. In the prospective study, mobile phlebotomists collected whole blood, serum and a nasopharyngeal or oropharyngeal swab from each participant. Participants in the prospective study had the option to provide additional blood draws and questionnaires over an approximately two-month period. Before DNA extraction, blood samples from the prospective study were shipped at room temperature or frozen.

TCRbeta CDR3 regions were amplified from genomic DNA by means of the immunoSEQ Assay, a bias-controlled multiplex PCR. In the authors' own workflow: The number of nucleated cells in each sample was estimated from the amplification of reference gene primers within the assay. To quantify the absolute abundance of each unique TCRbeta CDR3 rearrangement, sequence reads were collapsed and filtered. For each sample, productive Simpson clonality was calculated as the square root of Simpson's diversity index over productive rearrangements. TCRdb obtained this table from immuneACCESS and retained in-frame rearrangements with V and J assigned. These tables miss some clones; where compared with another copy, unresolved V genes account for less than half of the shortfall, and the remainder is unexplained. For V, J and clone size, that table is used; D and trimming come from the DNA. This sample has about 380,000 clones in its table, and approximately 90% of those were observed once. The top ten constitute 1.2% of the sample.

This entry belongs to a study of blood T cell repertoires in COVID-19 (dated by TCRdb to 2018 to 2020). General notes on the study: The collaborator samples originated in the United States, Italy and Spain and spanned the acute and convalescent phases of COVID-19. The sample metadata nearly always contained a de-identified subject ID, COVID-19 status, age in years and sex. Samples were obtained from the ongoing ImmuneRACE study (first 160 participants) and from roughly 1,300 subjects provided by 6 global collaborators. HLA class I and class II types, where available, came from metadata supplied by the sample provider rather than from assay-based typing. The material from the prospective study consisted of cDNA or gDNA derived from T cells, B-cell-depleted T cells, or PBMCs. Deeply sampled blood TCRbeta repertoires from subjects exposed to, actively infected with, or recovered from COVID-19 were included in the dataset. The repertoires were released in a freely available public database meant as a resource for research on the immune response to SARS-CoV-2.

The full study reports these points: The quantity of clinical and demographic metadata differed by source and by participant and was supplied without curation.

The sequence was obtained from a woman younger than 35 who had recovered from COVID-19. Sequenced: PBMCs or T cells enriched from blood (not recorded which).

The CDR3 has the sequence CASSLVSGDGYTF. The nucleotide sequence is TGTGCCAGCAGCTTAGTATCAGGCGATGGCTACACCTTC. The chain links TRBV7-2 with TRBJ1-2; too little of a D gene remains to name it. From cysteine to phenylalanine, the CDR3 is 13 amino acids long. Just the 39-base CDR3 DNA is kept, in frame starting at base 1. In the germline V gene, CDR1 corresponds to SGHTA and CDR2 to FQGNSA. Between the V and J ends, shortened by 1 base and 6 bases respectively, the junction contains 9 bases.